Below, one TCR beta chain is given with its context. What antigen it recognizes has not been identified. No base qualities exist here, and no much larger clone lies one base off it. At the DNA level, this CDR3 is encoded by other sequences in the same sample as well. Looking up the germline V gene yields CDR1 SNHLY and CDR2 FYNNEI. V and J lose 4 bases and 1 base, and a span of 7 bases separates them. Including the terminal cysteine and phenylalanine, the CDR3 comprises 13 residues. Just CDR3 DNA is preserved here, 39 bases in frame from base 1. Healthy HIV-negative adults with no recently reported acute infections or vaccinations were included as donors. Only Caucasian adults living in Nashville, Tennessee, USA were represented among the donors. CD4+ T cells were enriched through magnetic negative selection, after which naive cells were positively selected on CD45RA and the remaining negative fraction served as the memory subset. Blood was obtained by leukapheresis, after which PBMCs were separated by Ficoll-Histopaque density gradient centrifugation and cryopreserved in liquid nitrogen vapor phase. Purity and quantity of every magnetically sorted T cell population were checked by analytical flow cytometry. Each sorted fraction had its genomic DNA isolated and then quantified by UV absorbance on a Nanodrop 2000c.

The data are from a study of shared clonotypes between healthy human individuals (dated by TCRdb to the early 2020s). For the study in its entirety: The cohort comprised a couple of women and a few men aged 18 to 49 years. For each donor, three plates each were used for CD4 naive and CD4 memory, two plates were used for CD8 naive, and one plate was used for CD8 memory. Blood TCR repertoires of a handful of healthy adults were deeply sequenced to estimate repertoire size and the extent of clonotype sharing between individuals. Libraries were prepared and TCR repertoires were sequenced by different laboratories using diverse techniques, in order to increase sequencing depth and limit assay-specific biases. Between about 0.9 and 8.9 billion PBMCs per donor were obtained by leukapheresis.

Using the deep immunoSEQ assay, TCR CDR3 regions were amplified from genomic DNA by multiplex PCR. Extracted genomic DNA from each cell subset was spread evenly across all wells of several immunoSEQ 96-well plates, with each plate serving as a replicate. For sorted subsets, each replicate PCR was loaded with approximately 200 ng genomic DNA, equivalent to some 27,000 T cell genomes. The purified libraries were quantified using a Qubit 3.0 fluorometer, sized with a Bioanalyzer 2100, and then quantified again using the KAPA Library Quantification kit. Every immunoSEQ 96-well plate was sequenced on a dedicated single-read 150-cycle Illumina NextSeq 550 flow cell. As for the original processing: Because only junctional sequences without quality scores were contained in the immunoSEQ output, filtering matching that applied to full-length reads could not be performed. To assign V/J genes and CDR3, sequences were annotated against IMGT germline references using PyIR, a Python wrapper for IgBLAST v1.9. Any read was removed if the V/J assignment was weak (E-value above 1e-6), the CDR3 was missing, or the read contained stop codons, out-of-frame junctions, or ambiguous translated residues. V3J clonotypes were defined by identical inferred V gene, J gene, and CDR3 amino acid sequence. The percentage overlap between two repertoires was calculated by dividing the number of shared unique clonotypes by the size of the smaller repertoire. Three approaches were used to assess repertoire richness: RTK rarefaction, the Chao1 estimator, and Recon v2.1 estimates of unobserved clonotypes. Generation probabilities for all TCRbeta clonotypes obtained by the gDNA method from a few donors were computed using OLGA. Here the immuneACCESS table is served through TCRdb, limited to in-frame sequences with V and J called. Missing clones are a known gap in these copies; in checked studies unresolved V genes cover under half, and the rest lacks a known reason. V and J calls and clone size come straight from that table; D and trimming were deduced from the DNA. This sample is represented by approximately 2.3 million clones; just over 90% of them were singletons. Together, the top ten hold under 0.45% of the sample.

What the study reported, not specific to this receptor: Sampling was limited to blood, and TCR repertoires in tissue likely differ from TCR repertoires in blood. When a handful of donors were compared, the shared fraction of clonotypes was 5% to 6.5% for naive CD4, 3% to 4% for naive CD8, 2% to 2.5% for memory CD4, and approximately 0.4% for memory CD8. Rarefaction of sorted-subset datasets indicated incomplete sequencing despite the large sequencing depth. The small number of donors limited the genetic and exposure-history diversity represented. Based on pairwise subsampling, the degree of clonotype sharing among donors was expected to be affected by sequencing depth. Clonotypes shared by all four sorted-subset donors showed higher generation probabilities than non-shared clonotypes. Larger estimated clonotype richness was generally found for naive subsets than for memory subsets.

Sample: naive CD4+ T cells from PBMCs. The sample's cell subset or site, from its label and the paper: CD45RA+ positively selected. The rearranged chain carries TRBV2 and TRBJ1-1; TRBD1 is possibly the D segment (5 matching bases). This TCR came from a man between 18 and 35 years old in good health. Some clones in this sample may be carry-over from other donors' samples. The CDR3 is CASSAQGNTEAFF. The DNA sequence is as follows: TGTGCCAGCAGTGCCCAGGGGAACACTGAAGCTTTCTTT.